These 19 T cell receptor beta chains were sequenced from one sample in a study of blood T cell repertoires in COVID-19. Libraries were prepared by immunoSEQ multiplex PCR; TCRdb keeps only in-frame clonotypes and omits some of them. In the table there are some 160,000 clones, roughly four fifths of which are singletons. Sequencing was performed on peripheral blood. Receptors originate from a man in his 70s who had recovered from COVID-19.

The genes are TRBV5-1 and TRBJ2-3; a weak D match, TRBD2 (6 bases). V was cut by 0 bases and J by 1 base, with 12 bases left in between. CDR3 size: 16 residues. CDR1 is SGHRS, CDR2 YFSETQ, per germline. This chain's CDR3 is CASSLDASVGTDTQYF. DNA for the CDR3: TGCGCCAGCAGCTTGGATGCTAGCGTCGGCACAGATACGCAGTATTTT.

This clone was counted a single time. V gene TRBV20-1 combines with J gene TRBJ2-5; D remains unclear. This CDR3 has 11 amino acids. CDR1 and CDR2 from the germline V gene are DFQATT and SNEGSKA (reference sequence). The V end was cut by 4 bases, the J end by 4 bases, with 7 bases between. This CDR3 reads CSAKTGETQYF. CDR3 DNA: TGCAGTGCTAAGACGGGAGAGACCCAGTACTTC.

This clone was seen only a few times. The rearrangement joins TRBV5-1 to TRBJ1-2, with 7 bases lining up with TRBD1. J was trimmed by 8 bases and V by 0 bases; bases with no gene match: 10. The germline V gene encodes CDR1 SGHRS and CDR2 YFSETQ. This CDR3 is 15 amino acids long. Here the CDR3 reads CASSLVPTGEYGYTF. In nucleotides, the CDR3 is TGCGCCAGCAGCTTGGTCCCAACAGGGGAATACGGCTACACCTTC. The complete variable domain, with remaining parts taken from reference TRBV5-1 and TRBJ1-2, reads KAGVTQTPRYLIKTRGQQVTLSCSPISGHRSVSWYQQTPGQGLQFLFEYFSETQRNKGNFPGRFSGRQFSNSRSEMNVSTLELGDSALYLCASSLVPTGEYGYTFGSGTRLTVV.

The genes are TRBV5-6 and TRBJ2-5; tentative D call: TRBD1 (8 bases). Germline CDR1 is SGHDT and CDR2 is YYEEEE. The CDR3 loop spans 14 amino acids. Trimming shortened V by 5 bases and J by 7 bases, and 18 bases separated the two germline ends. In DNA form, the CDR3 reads TGTGCCAGCAGGCCGACAGGGGAGGGAGCGACCCAGTACTTC. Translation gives CASRPTGEGATQYF.

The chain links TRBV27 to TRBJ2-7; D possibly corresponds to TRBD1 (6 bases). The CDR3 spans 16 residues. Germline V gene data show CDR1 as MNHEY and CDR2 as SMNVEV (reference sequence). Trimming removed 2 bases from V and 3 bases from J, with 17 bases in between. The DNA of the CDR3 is TGTGCCAGCAGTTTAGAACAGGGCAGGGCTTTCTACGAGCAGTACTTC. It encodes CASSLEQGRAFYEQYF.

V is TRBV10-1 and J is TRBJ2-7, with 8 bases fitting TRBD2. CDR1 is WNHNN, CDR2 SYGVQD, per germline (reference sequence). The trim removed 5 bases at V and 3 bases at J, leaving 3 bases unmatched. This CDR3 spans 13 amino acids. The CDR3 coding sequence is TGCGCCAGCAGTCCCCGGGAGGGCTACGAGCAGTACTTC. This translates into CASSPREGYEQYF.

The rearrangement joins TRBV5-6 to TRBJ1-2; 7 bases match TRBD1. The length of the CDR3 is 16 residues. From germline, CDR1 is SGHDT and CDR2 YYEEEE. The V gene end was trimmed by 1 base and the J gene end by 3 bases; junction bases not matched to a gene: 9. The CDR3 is CASSLQGWGTDYGYTF. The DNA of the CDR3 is TGTGCCAGCAGCTTGCAGGGGTGGGGGACAGACTATGGCTACACCTTC.

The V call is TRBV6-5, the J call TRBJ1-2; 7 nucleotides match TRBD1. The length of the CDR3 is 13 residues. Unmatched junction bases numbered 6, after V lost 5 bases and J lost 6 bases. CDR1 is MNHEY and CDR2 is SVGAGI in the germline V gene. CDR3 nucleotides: TGTGCCAGCAGTACAGGGGAGAGGGATGGCTACACCTTC. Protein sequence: CASSTGERDGYTF.

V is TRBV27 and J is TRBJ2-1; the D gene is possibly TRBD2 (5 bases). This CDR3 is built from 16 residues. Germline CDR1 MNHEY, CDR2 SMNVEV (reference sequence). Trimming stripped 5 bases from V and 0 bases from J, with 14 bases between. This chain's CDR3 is CASSPTMTTSYNEQFF. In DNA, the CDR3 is TGTGCCAGCAGTCCCACGATGACTACCTCCTACAATGAGCAGTTCTTC.

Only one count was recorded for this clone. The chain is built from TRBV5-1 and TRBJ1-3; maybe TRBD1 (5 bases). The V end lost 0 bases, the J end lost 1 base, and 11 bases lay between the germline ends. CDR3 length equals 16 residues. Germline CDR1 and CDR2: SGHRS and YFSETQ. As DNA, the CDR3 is TGCGCCAGCAGCTTGGACGGGGGGAGTTCTGGAAACACCATATATTTT. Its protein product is CASSLDGGSSGNTIYF.

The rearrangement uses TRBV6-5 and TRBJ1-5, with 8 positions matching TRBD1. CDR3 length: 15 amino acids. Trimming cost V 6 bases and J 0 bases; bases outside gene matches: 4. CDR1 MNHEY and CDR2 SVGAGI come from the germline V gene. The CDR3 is CASRETGDSNQPQHF. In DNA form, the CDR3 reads TGTGCCAGCAGGGAGACAGGGGATAGCAATCAGCCCCAGCATTTT.

This CDR3 reads CASSLGDRGNSPLHF. As DNA, the CDR3 is TGTGCCAGCAGCTTAGGTGACAGGGGGAATTCACCCCTCCACTTT. J is TRBJ1-6 and V is TRBV11-2; TRBD1 agrees at 9 bases. The V and J ends lost 1 base and 7 bases, in that order; junction bases with no gene match: 2. CDR3 length: 15 residues. CDR1 is SGHAT, CDR2 FQNNGV, per germline.

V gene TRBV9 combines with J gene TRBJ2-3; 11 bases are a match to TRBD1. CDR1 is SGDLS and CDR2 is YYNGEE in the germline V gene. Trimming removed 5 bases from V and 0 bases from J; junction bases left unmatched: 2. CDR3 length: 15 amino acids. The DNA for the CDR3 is TGTGCCAGCAGGGGACAGGGGGGGAGCACAGATACGCAGTATTTT. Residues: CASRGQGGSTDTQYF.

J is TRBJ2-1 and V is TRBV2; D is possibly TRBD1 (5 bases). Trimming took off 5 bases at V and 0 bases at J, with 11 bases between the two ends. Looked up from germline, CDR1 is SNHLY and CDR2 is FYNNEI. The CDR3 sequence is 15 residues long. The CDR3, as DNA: TGTGCCAGCAGTATCGACAGAGCCTCCTACAATGAGCAGTTCTTC. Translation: CASSIDRASYNEQFF.

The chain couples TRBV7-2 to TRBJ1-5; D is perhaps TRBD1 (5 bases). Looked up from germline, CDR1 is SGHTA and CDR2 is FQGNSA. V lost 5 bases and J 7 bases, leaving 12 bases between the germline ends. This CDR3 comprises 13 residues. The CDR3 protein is CASSAGGRQPQHF. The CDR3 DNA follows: TGTGCCAGCAGCGCCGGGGGTCGACAGCCCCAGCATTTT.

The CDR3 coding sequence is TGCAGCGTTATTGGCGGGAGCACAGATACGCAGTATTTT. Translating it yields CSVIGGSTDTQYF. The chain couples TRBV29-1 to TRBJ2-3; possible D gene TRBD2, 5 bases. There are 13 residues in the CDR3. Per germline, CDR1 SQVTM and CDR2 ANQGSEA. Trimming took off 5 bases at V and 0 bases at J, with 9 bases between the two ends.

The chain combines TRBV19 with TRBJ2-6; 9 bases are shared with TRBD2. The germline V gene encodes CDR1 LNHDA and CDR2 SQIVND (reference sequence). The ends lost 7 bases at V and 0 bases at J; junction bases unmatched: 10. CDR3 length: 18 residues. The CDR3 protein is CASILRGGRASGANVLTF. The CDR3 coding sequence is TGTGCCAGTATCCTGCGTGGCGGGAGGGCCTCTGGGGCCAACGTCCTGACTTTC.

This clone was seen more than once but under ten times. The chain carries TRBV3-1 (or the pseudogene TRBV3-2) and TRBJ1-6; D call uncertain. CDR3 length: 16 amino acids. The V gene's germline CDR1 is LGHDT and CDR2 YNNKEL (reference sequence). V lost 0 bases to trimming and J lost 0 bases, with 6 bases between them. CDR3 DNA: TGTGCCAGCAGCCAAGACCCGTTCTCCTATAATTCACCCCTCCACTTT. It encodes CASSQDPFSYNSPLHF.

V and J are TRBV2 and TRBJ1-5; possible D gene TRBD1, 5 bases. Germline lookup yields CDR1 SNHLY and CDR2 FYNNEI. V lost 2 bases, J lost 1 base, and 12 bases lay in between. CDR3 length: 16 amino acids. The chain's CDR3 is CASSETRQGSNQPQHF. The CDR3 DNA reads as TGTGCCAGCAGTGAAACGCGGCAGGGCAGCAATCAGCCCCAGCATTTT.